The present T cell receptor beta chain was sequenced within a study of human T cells and chemical hapten exposure. Across the study: Upper-back patch tests with 0.01% DPC were read at 6 days. The study traced per-sample TCR yield variation mainly to small differences in pooled library volumes.

The length of the CDR3 is 15 residues. V was trimmed by 6 bases and J by 2 bases, leaving 14 bases between them. This clonotype was found a few times. Via MiXCR, TCRdb re-called the RACE reads, giving one row per CDR3 protein. The table lists 75,000 to 95,000 distinct CDR3 sequences, around 10% of them singletons. The time point is: patch test 2, 6 weeks after DPC sensitization. The sample's treatment: therapeutic diphenylcyclopropenone sensitization with weekly scalp DPC. This specimen was whole blood, taken in connection with sensitization to the hapten diphenylcyclopropenone (DPC). This TCR came from a man in his forties with alopecia areata. Some clones in this sample may be carry-over from other donors' samples. The rearrangement joins TRBV12-3 or TRBV12-4 to TRBJ1-5; D is perhaps TRBD1 (5 bases). CDR3 residues: CASRVGSGRNQPQHF. The CDR3 DNA reads TGTGCCAGCAGGGTCGGATCGGGGCGCAATCAGCCCCAGCATTTT.